Sequencing of this TCR beta chain was carried out in a study of CD8+CD57+ T cells in acquired aplastic anemia. Profiling of TCR beta VDJ combinations and CDR3 sequences used genomic DNA as template. A single record per CDR3 protein comes from TCRdb applying MiXCR to the reads. The sample holds 250,000 to 300,000 distinct CDR3 sequences, 56% seen once. Study-level findings and limits: Patients versus controls showed no significant CD8+ Simpson's diversity difference.

The germline V gene encodes CDR1 SGHRS and CDR2 YFSETQ. Trimming took 0 bases from V and 6 from J, leaving 13 bases between them. This CDR3 comprises 14 residues. This clonotype was picked up many times. As yet, its antigen is unknown. This chain connects TRBV5-1 to TRBJ2-7, with D perhaps TRBD1 (5 bases). The TCR was taken from a human donor with severe aplastic anemia or a healthy control (not recorded which). The sample was sorted CD4+, CD8+, or CD8+CD57+ T cells (not recorded which) from PBMCs. The CDR3 sequence: CASSLGQPPFEQYF. Here the CDR3 DNA reads TGCGCCAGCAGCTTGGGACAGCCCCCTTTCGAGCAGTACTTC.